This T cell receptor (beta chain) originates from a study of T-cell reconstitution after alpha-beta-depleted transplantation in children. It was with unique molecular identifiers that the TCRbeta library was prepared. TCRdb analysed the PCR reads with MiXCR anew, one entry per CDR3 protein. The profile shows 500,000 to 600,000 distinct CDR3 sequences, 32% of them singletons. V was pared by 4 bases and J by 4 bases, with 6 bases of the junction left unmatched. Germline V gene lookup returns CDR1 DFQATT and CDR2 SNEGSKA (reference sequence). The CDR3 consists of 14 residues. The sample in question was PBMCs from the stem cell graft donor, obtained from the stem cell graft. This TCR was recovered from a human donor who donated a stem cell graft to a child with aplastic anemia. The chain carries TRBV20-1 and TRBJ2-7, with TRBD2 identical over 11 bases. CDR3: CSAMSASGRYEQYF. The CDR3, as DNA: TGCAGTGCTATGTCGGCTAGCGGGAGGTACGAGCAGTACTTC.